This is a list of T cell receptor beta chains from one sample in a study of cytomegalovirus exposure and HLA in healthy donors. Only in-frame clones appear in the TCRdb table, and some are missing; sequencing was by immunoSEQ multiplex PCR. The data contain around 140,000 clones, around 78% of them seen just once; the ten biggest clones take up under 2%. The specimen sequenced was PBMCs. The source of these receptors is a woman younger than 35 in good health and CMV-seronegative. Each CDR3 is given with its conserved first and last residue.

J gene,V gene,CDR3 protein
TRBJ1-3,TRBV6-6,CASSSLTGDSGNTIYF
TRBJ1-1,TRBV10-1,CASSESGGTEAFF
TRBJ2-4,TRBV20-1,CSATDTNIQYF
TRBJ1-5,TRBV15,CATSRVRDSNQPQHF
TRBJ2-1,TRBV11-3,CASSLTSGSSYNEQFF
TRBJ1-2,TRBV19,CASRQATNYGYTF
TRBJ1-2,TRBV12-5,CASGLDRGLWGYTF
TRBJ2-7,TRBV10-3,CAISVNRGLNEQYF
TRBJ1-4,TRBV28,CASSFRQGKEKLFF
TRBJ1-2,TRBV7-9,CASSSQVTNYGYTF
TRBJ2-2,TRBV5-1,CASSLGRGSNTGELFF
TRBJ2-1,TRBV7-9,CASSLSRGQGSGEQFF
TRBJ2-5,TRBV7-9,CASSLGAGTFQETQYF
TRBJ2-3,TRBV5-1,CASSLVPGVGSTDTQYF
TRBJ1-3,TRBV19,CASHIGTARSGNTIYF
TRBJ2-3,TRBV10-3,CAISDFSGGAVDTQYF
TRBJ2-7,TRBV10-3,CAIKGDHGTTTYEQYF
TRBJ2-5,TRBV7-3,CASSPDRGETQYF
TRBJ2-2,TRBV13,CASSLAGQGFTNTGELFF
TRBJ2-7,TRBV7-2,CASSLGVSGGQRSYEQYF
TRBJ1-6,TRBV6-5,CASSYLASGESPLHF
TRBJ1-1,TRBV18,CASSPIGAGRGHTEAFF
TRBJ2-7,TRBV10-3,CAISANFGVSYEQYF
TRBJ2-1,TRBV4-1,CASSHGGRAGEQFF
TRBJ2-7,TRBV28,CASRSTAGSGYEQYF
TRBJ1-4,TRBV4-1,CASSQFRAGSEKLFF
TRBJ2-3,TRBV2,CATTDRFFTDTQYF
TRBJ2-5,TRBV7-2,CASSLYSQGTQYF
TRBJ1-2,TRBV7-8,CASSRQGAYGYTF
TRBJ2-7,TRBV15,CATSQRQGNREQYF
TRBJ1-2,TRBV6-1,CASSQTGKGGYTF
TRBJ2-1,TRBV27,CASRHGLPLTGFGSYNEQFF
TRBJ1-1,TRBV5-4,CASSFRFSEAFF
TRBJ1-2,TRBV9,CASSAPGQGSYGYTF
TRBJ1-6,TRBV25-1,CASSELDSRNSPLHF
TRBJ2-1,TRBV9,CASSSRSRGYNEQFF
TRBJ2-1,TRBV2,CASSASGGTGTNEQFF
TRBJ1-2,TRBV6-5,CASSYDGGNYGYTF
TRBJ2-6,TRBV2,CASSDGLAGWTGANVLTF
TRBJ1-2,TRBV5-1,CASNSGQNSYGYTF
TRBJ2-6,TRBV5-1,CASSSVAGGSSGANVLTF
TRBJ2-4,TRBV29-1,CSVRTAAKNIQYF
TRBJ1-3,TRBV6-1,CASSPTSYSGNTIYF
TRBJ1-1,TRBV6-5,CASTRAGVDTEAFF
TRBJ1-4,TRBV7-2,CASSLVGEFRTIPEKLFF
TRBJ2-1,TRBV7-2,CASSPSGTSDYNEQFF
TRBJ1-5,TRBV28,CASRAPRQGSNQPQHF
TRBJ2-7,TRBV5-6,CASSRRQGTYEQYF